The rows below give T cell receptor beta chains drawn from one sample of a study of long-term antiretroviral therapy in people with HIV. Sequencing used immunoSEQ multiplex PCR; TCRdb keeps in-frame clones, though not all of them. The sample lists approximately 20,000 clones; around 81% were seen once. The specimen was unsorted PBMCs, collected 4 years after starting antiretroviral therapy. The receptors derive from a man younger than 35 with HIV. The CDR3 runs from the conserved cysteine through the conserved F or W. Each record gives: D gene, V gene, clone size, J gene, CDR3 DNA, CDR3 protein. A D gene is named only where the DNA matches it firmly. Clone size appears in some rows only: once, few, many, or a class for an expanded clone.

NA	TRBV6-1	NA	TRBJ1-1	TGTGCCAGCACAGAATCCACTGAAGCTTTCTTT	CASTESTEAFF
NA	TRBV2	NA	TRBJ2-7	TGTGCCAGCAGTGAAAGCGGGCCACCCTACGAGCAGTACTTC	CASSESGPPYEQYF
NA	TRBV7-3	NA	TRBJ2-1	TGTGCCAGCAGCTTATCCTCACCTAAAGACGGCAATGAGCAGTTCTTC	CASSLSSPKDGNEQFF
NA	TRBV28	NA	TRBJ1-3	TGTGCGAGCACCCGGGGTTCCTCTGGAAACACCATATATTTT	CASTRGSSGNTIYF
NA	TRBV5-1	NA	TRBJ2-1	TGCGCCAGCAGTCCCCCGCAGGCGGGGGCGGATGAGCAGTTCTTC	CASSPPQAGADEQFF
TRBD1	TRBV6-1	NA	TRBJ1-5	TGTGCCAGCACCCCGACAGGGGGCAATCAGCCCCAGCATTTT	CASTPTGGNQPQHF
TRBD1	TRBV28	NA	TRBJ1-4	TGTGCCAGCTGGTCAACAGGGGGCGAGGAAAAACTGTTTTTT	CASWSTGGEEKLFF
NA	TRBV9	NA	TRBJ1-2	TGTGCCAGCAGCGGAGGAGGCTACACCTTC	CASSGGGYTF
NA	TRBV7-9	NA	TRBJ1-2	TGTGCCAGCACCGCCACAGGTCGCGGCTACACCTTC	CASTATGRGYTF
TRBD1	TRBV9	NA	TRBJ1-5	TGTGCCAGCAGCCGTCCAAATAGGACAGGGGTCCTGAGCAATCAGCCCCAGCATTTT	CASSRPNRTGVLSNQPQHF
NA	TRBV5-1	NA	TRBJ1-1	TGCGCCAGCAGCCAGGGAACCGGCACTGAAGCTTTCTTT	CASSQGTGTEAFF
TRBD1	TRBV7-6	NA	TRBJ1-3	TGTGCCAGCAGCTGGGACAGGGTTCCTGGAAACACCATATATTTT	CASSWDRVPGNTIYF
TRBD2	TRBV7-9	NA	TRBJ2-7	TGTGCCAGCACCCTCGGGGGGATAGCGGGTGAGAGCTCCTACGAGCAGTACTTC	CASTLGGIAGESSYEQYF
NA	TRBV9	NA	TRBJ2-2	TGTGCCAGCAGCCTCCGACCCGCGAACACCGGGGAGCTGTTTTTT	CASSLRPANTGELFF
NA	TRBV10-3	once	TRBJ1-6	TGTGCCATCTCCGGGGGGGGCAGGGTCAGTTCACCCCTCCACTTT	CAISGGGRVSSPLHF
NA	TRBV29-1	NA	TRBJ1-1	TGCAGCGCGACTACCAACAGGTTTTTGAGCACTGAAGCTTTCTTT	CSATTNRFLSTEAFF
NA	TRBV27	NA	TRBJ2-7	TGTGCCAGCAGCCTGGGACACCCGTACGAGCAGTACTTC	CASSLGHPYEQYF
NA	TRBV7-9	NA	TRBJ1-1	TGTGCCAGCAGCCAGACGAGCGCATATAGCACTGAAGCTTTCTTT	CASSQTSAYSTEAFF
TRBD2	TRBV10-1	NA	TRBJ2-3	TGCGCCAGCAGTCCCGGGACTAGCGGTATTACAGATACGCAGTATTTT	CASSPGTSGITDTQYF
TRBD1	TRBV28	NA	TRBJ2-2	TGTGCCAGCAGCTGGGCAGGGGGCACCGGGGAGCTGTTTTTT	CASSWAGGTGELFF
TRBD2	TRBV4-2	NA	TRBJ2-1	TGTGCCAGCAGCCAAGAGACTAGCGGGGGGTACAATGAGCAGTTCTTC	CASSQETSGGYNEQFF
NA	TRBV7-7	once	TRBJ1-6	TGTGCTAGCAGCTTACGGTCAGGCGATAATTCACCCCTCCACTTT	CASSLRSGDNSPLHF
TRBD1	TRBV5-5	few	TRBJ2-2	TGTGCCAGCAGACCCGGACAGGGCACCGGGGAGCTGTTTTTT	CASRPGQGTGELFF
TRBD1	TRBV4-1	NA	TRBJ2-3	TGCGCCAGCAGCCCCGATAGGTGGACAGGATCATACACAGATACGCAGTATTTT	CASSPDRWTGSYTDTQYF
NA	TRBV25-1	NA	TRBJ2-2	TGTGCCAGCAGTGAATTCAGTACAGACACCTCGTCGGGGGAGCTGTTTTTT	CASSEFSTDTSSGELFF
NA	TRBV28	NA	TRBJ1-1	TGTGCCAGCATCCCCCCGGCGAGCACTGAAGCTTTCTTT	CASIPPASTEAFF
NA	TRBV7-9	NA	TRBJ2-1	TGTGCCAGCAGGTCCCCGGACTCGACCTGGGATGAGCAGTTCTTC	CASRSPDSTWDEQFF
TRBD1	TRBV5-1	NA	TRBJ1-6	TGCGCCAGCAGCGAGGGACAGGGGACTTCACCCCTCCACTTT	CASSEGQGTSPLHF
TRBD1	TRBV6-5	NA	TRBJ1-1	TGTGCCAGCAGTTTAGACAGGGGATTGAACACTGAAGCTTTCTTT	CASSLDRGLNTEAFF
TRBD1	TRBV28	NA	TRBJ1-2	TGTGCCAGCAGACGGGCCAGGGGGCTCGTCTATGGCTACACCTTC	CASRRARGLVYGYTF
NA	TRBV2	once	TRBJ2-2	TGTGCCAGCAGTTTAAACAGGAACACCGGGGAGCTGTTTTTT	CASSLNRNTGELFF
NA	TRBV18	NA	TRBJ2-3	TGTGCCAGCTCACTGGGGACAGATACGCAGTATTTT	CASSLGTDTQYF
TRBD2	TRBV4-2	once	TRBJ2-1	TGTGCCAGCAGCGAGACTAGCGGTTCTTTCGATGAGCAGTTCTTC	CASSETSGSFDEQFF
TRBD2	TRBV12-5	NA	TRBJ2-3	TGTGCTAGTGGTCCAGGGGTTAGCGGGGTAGCAGATACGCAGTATTTT	CASGPGVSGVADTQYF
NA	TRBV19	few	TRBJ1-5	TGTGCCAGTAGTACGGCAGTAGATCAGCCCCAGCATTTT	CASSTAVDQPQHF
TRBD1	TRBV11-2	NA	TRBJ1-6	TGTGCCAGCAGCTCGTGGACAGGGGGGAATAATTCACCCCTCCACTTT	CASSSWTGGNNSPLHF
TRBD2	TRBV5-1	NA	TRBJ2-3	TGCGCCAGCAGCTTGGCTCTTAGCGGGGACACAGATACGCAGTATTTT	CASSLALSGDTDTQYF
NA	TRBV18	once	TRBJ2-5	TGTGCCAGCTCGCCTGGGTCAGGGCGGGAGACCCAGTACTTC	CASSPGSGRETQYF
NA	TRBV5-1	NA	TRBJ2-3	TGCGCCAGCAGCTTGGATATAGATACGCAGTATTTT	CASSLDIDTQYF
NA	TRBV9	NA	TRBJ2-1	TGTGCCAGCTCCCAGGGGTCTAGCGGCCAGGAGGGGCAGTTCTTC	CASSQGSSGQEGQFF
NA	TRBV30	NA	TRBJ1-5	TGTGCCTGGACCCCGGGGAGTAGCAATCAGCCCCAGCATTTT	CAWTPGSSNQPQHF
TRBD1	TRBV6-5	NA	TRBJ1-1	TGTGCCAGCAGTTCTTACAGGGGAGGAGGGACTGAAGCTTTCTTT	CASSSYRGGGTEAFF
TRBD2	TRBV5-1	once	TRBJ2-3	TGCGCCAGCAGCACCTCTAGGGCTAGCGGGGGCACAGATACGCAGTATTTT	CASSTSRASGGTDTQYF
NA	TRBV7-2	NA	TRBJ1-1	TGTGCCAGCAGCTTAACTAAGGGATTTTCTACACTCGGCACTGAAGCTTTCTTT	CASSLTKGFSTLGTEAFF
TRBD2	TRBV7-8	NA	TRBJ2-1	TGTGCCAGCAGCTTAGTACTGCGGGGGGGGTTGAATGAGCAGTTCTTC	CASSLVLRGGLNEQFF
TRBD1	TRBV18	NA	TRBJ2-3	TGTGCCAGCTCACCGTTTACACAGGGGGCGGCCACAGATACGCAGTATTTT	CASSPFTQGAATDTQYF
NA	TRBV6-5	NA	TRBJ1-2	TGTGCCAGCAGTTACACCGGGCCCTCATATGGCTACACCTTC	CASSYTGPSYGYTF